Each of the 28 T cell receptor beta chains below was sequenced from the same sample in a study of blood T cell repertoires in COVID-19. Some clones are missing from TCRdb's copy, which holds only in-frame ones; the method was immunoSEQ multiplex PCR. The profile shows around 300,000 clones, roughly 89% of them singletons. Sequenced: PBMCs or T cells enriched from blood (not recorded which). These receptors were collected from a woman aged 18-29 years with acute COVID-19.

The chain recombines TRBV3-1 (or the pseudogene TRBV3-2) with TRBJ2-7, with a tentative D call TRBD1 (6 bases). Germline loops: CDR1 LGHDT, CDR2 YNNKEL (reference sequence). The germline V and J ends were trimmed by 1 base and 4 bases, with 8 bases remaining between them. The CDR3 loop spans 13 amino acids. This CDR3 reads CASSQVQGYEQYF. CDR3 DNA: TGTGCCAGCAGCCAAGTTCAGGGGTACGAGCAGTACTTC.

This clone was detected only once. DNA of the CDR3: TGTGCCAGCAGCCTATCGGTGAGCTCTGGAAACACCATATATTTT. Translating it yields CASSLSVSSGNTIYF. The gene calls are TRBV7-6 and TRBJ1-3, with unresolved D. This CDR3 spans 15 amino acids. In germline, CDR1 is SGHVS, CDR2 FNYEAQ. Trimming took off 5 bases at V and 0 bases at J, with 11 bases between the two ends.

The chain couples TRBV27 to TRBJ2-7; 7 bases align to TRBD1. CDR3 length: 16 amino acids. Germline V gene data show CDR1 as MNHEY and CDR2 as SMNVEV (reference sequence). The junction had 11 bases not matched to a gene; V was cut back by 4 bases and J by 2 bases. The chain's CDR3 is CASSSDPGTAAYEQYF. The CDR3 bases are TGTGCCAGCAGTTCCGACCCTGGGACAGCAGCCTACGAGCAGTACTTC.

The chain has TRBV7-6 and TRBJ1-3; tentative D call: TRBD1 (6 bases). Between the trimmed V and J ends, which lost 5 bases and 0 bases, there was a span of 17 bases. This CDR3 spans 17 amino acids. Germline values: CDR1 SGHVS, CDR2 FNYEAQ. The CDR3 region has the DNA TGTGCCAGCAGCCCAGGGGTAGGGCCCAGCTCTGGAAACACCATATATTTT. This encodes CASSPGVGPSSGNTIYF.

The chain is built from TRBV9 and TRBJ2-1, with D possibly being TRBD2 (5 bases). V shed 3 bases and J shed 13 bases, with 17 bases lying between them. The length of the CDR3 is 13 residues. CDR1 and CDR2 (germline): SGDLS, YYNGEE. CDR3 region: CASSDGVHAQQFF. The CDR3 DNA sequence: TGTGCCAGCAGCGACGGGGTTCACGCCCAACAGTTCTTC.

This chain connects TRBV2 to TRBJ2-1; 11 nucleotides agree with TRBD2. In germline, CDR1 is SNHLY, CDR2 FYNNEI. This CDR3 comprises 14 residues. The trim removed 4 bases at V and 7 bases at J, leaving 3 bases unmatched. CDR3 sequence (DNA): TGTGCCAGCAGTGTTTCTAGCGGGAGGAATGAGCAGTTCTTC. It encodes CASSVSSGRNEQFF.

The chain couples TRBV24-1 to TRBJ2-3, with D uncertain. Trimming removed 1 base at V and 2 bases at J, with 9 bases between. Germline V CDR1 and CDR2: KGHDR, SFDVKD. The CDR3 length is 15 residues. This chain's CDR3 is CATSDFTGSTDTQYF. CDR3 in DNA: TGTGCCACCAGTGATTTTACCGGGTCCACAGATACGCAGTATTTT.

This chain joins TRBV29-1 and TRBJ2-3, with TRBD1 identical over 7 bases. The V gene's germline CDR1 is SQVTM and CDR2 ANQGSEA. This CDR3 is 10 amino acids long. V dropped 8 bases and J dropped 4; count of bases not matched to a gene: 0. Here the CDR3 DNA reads TGCAGCACAGGGGCAGATACGCAGTATTTT. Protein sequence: CSTGADTQYF.

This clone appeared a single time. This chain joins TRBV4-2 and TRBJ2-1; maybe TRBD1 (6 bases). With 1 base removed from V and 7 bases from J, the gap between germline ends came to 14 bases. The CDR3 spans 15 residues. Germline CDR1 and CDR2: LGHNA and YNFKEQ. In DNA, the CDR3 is TGTGCCAGCAGCCAAGCGAGGGGGACCCGGAATGAGCAGTTCTTC. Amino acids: CASSQARGTRNEQFF.

CDR3 in amino acids: CASSLGQGNEKLFF. DNA for the CDR3: TGTGCCAGCAGCTTGGGACAGGGCAATGAAAAACTGTTTTTT. This chain uses TRBV5-8 with TRBJ1-4, with 7 bases fitting TRBD1. After removal of 0 bases from V and 5 bases from J, the junction contained 1 base not matched to a gene. Germline V gene lookup returns CDR1 SGHTS and CDR2 YDEGEE. CDR3 length equals 14 residues.

The CDR3 DNA sequence: TGTGCCACCAGCAGAGATCGGTTGTCTGAGCAGTTCTTC. It codes for CATSRDRLSEQFF. The V and J genes are TRBV15 and TRBJ2-1; D call uncertain. CDR1 and CDR2 from the germline V gene are LNHNV and YYDKDF (reference sequence). The CDR3 spans 13 residues. V lost 0 bases and J 9 bases, leaving 9 bases between the germline ends.

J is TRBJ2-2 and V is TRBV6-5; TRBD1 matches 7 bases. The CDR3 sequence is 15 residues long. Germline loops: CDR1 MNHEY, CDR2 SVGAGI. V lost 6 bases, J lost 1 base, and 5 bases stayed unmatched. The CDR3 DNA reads TGTGCCAGCAGGCCGGGACAGATGAACACCGGGGAGCTGTTTTTT. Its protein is CASRPGQMNTGELFF.

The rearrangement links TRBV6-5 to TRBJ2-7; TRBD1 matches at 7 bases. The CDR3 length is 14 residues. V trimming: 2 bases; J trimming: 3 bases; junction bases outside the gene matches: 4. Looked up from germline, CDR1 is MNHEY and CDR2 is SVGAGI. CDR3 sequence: CASSYRDRHYEQYF. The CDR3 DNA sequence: TGTGCCAGCAGTTACAGGGACAGACACTACGAGCAGTACTTC.

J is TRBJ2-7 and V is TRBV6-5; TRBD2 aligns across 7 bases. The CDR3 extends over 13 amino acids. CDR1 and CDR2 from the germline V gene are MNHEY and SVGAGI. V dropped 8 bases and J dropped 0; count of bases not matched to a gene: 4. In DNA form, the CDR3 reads TGTGCCAGCTCCAGGACTAGCTCCTACGAGCAGTACTTC. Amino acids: CASSRTSSYEQYF.

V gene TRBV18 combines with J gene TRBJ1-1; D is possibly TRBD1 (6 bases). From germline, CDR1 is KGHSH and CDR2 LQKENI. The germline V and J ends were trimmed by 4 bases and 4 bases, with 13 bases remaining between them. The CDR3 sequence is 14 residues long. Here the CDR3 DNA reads TGTGCCAGCTCACTCGATCAGGGGACCACTGAAGCTTTCTTT. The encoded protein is CASSLDQGTTEAFF.

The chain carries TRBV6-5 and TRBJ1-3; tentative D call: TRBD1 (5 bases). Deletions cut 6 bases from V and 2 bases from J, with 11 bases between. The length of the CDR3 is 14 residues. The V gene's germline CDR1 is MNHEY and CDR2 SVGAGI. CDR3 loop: CASRSGLTGNTIYF. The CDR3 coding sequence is TGTGCCAGCAGATCGGGACTGACTGGAAACACCATATATTTT.

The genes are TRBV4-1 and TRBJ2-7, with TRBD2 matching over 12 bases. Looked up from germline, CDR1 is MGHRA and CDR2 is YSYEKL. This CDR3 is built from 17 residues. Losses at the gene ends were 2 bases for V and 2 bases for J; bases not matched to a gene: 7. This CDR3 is CASSQFRASGRAYEQYF. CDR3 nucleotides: TGCGCCAGCAGCCAATTTCGGGCTAGCGGGAGGGCCTACGAGCAGTACTTC.

Here the CDR3 reads CASSHPDRSYGYTF. The CDR3 nucleotides read TGTGCCAGCAGCCACCCCGACAGGAGCTATGGCTACACCTTC. The chain carries TRBV7-9 and TRBJ1-2; D might be TRBD1 (6 bases). Germline CDR1 and CDR2: SEHNR and FQNEAQ (reference sequence). V lost 5 bases to trimming and J lost 4 bases, with 14 bases between them. This CDR3 comprises 14 residues.

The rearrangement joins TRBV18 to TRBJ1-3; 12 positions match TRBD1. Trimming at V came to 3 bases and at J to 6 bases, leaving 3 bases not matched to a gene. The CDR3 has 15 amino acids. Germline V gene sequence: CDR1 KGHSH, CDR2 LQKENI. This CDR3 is CASSPGQGALNTIYF. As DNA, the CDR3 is TGTGCCAGCTCACCGGGACAGGGGGCTTTAAACACCATATATTTT.

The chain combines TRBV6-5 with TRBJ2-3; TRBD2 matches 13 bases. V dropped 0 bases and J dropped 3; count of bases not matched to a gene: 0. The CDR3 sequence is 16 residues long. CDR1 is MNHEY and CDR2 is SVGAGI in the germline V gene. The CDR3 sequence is CASSYSGLAGTDTQYF. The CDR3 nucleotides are TGTGCCAGCAGTTACTCGGGACTAGCGGGAACAGATACGCAGTATTTT.

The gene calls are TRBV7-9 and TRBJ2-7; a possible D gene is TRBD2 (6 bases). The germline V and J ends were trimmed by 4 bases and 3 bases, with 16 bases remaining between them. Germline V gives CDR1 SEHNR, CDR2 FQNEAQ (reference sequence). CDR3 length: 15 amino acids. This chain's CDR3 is CASSSSWGGYYEQYF. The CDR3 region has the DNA TGTGCCAGCAGCTCCTCCTGGGGAGGTTACTACGAGCAGTACTTC.

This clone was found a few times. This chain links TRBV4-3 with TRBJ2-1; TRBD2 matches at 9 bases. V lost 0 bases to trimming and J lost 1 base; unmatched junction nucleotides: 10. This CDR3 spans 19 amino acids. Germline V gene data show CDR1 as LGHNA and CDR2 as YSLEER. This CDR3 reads CASSQDLASGVGSYNEQFF. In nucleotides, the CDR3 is TGCGCCAGCAGCCAAGATCTCGCTAGCGGGGTAGGTTCCTACAATGAGCAGTTCTTC.

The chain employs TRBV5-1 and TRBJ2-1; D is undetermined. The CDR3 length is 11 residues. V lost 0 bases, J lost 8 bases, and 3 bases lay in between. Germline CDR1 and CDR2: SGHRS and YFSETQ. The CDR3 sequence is CASSLAYEQFF. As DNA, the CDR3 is TGCGCCAGCAGCTTGGCCTATGAGCAGTTCTTC.

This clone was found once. CDR3 region: CASSFGATTYNEQFF. In DNA, the CDR3 is TGTGCCAGCAGTTTTGGGGCAACGACCTACAATGAGCAGTTCTTC. The chain joins TRBV28 to TRBJ2-1; weak D call: TRBD1 (5 bases). Germline values: CDR1 MDHEN, CDR2 SYDVKM. CDR3 length: 15 amino acids. V lost 3 bases and J lost 2, with 11 bases in between.

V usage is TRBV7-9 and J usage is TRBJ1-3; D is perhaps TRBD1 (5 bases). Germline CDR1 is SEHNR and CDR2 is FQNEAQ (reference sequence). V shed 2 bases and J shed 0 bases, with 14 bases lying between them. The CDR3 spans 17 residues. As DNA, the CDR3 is TGTGCCAGCAGCTTAATTTTGTCAGGGCCCTCTGGAAACACCATATATTTT. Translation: CASSLILSGPSGNTIYF.

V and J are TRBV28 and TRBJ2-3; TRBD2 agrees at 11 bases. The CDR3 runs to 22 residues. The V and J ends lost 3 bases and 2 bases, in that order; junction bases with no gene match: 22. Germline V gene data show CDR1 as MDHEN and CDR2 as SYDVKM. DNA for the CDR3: TGTGCCAGCAGTTTCCCAAATACGGGACTAGCGGTAAAGGGGAACCCCACAGATACGCAGTATTTT. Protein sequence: CASSFPNTGLAVKGNPTDTQYF.

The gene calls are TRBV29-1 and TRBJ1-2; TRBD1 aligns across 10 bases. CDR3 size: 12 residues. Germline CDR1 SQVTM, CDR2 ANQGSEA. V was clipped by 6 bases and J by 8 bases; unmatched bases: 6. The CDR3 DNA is TGCAGCGTCAGGACAGGGGGTCAAGGCTACACCTTC. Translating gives CSVRTGGQGYTF.

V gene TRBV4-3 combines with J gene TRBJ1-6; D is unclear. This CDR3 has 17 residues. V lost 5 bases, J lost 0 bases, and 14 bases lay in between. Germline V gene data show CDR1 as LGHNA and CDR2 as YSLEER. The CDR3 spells CASSRDPGSSYNSPLHF. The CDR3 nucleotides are TGCGCCAGCAGCAGGGATCCCGGGAGCTCCTATAATTCACCCCTCCACTTT.